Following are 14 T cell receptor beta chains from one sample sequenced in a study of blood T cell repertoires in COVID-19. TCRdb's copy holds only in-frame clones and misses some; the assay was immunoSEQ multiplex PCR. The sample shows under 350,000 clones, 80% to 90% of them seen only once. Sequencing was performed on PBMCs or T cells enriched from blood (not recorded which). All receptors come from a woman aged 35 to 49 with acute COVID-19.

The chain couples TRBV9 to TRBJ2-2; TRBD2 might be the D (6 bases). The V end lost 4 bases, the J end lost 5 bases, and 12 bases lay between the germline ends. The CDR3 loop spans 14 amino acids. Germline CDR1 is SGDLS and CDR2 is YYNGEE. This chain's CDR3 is CASSPTSMTGELFF. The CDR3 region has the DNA TGTGCCAGCAGCCCAACTAGCATGACCGGGGAGCTGTTTTTT. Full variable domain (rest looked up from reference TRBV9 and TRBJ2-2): DSGVTQTPKHLITATGQRVTLRCSPRSGDLSVYWYQQSLDQGLQFLIQYYNGEERAKGNILERFSAQQFPDLHSELNLSSLELGDSALYFCASSPTSMTGELFFGEGSRLTVL.

CDR3 protein: CASKGQPLNTEAFF. As DNA, the CDR3 is TGCGCCAGCAAGGGACAGCCGCTGAACACTGAAGCTTTCTTT. V and J are TRBV5-1 and TRBJ1-1; 7 nucleotides match TRBD1. The germline CDR1 and CDR2 sequences are SGHRS and YFSETQ. There are 14 residues in the CDR3. V was pared by 6 bases and J by 0 bases, with 5 bases of the junction left unmatched. The whole variable domain, filled in from reference TRBV5-1 and TRBJ1-1, reads KAGVTQTPRYLIKTRGQQVTLSCSPISGHRSVSWYQQTPGQGLQFLFEYFSETQRNKGNFPGRFSGRQFSNSRSEMNVSTLELGDSALYLCASKGQPLNTEAFFGQGTRLTVV.

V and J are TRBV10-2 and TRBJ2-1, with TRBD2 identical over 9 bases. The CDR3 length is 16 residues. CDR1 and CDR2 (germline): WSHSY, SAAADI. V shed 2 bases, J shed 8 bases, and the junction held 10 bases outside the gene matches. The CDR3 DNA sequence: TGCGCCAGCAGTGAGGGACTAGCGTCCGAAAGGGATGAGCAGTTCTTC. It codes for CASSEGLASERDEQFF.

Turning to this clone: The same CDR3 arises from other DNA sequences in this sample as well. CDR3 region: CASSLRDTQYF. As DNA, the CDR3 is TGTGCCAGCAGTTTGAGGGATACGCAGTATTTT. The V call is TRBV12-3 or TRBV12-4, the J call TRBJ2-3; no clear D gene. The CDR3 length is 11 residues. Trimming pared 3 bases from V and 6 bases from J, leaving 4 bases between.

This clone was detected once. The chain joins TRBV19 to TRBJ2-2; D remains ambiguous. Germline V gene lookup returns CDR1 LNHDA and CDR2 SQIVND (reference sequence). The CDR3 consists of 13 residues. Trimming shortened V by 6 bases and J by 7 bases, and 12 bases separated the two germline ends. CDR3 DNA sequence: TGTGCCAGTAGCACGGGTTGGAACGGGGAGCTGTTTTTT. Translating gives CASSTGWNGELFF.

The CDR3, as DNA: TGCGCCAGCAGCTTCGATAGCGGGGGCACCACAGATACGCAGTATTTT. Protein sequence: CASSFDSGGTTDTQYF. The chain couples TRBV5-1 to TRBJ2-3, with 9 bases that match TRBD2. CDR1 is SGHRS, CDR2 YFSETQ, per germline. The CDR3 spans 16 residues. Trimming cost V 2 bases and J 2 bases; bases outside gene matches: 6.

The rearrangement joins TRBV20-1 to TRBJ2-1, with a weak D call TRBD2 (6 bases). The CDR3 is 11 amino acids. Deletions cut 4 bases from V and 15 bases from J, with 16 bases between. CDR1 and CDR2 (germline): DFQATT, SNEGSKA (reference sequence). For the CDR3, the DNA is TGCAGTGCTATCATCCGGGAGAATCGGTTCTTC. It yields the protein CSAIIRENRFF.

The CDR3 here is CASREGYEQYF. The CDR3 DNA reads as TGTGCCAGCAGAGAGGGCTACGAGCAGTACTTC. The V call is TRBV2, the J call TRBJ2-7; the D gene is possibly TRBD2 (5 bases). The CDR3 covers 11 residues. The germline V gene has CDR1 SNHLY and CDR2 FYNNEI. V was shortened by 6 bases and J by 3 bases, with 6 bases between the two germline ends.

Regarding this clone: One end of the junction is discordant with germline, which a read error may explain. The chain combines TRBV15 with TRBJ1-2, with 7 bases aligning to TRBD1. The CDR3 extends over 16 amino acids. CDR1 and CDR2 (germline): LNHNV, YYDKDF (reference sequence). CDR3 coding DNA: TGTGCCGCCAGCAGAGGACAGGAAAGAATTAACTATGGCTACACCTTC. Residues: CAASRGQERINYGYTF.

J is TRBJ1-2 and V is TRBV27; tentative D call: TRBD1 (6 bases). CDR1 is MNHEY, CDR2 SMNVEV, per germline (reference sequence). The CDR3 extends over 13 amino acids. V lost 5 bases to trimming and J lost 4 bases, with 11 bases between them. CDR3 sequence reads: CASSPRGGYGYTF. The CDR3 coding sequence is TGTGCCAGCAGTCCAAGGGGGGGCTATGGCTACACCTTC.

Here the CDR3 DNA reads TGTGCCAGCAGTCCATGGACAGGGAAGGAGACCCAGTACTTC. This gives the protein CASSPWTGKETQYF. The chain combines TRBV6-2 or TRBV6-3 with TRBJ2-5, with 8 bases identical to TRBD1. V lost 5 bases and J lost 5; bases outside the gene matches: 7. The CDR3 is 14 residues long. Germline assignment: CDR1 MNHEY and CDR2 SVGEGT.

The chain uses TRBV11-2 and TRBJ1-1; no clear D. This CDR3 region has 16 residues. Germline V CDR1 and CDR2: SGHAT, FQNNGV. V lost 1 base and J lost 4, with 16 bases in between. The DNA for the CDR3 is TGTGCCAGCAGCTTAGGAGGTTTGGGTGCGGGCACTGAAGCTTTCTTT. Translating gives CASSLGGLGAGTEAFF.

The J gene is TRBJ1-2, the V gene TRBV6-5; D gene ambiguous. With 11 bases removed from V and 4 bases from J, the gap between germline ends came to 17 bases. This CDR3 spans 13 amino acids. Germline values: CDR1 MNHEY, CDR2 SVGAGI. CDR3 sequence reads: CAGNPDGVYGYTF. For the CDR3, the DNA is TGTGCCGGCAATCCGGACGGGGTCTATGGCTACACCTTC.

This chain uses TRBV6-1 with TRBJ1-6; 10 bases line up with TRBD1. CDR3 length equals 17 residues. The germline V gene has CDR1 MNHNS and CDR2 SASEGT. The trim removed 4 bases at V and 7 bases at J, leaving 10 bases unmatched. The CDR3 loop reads CASSAGTGVFGNSPLHF. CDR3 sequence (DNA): TGTGCCAGCAGTGCCGGGACAGGGGTTTTCGGGAATTCACCCCTCCACTTT.